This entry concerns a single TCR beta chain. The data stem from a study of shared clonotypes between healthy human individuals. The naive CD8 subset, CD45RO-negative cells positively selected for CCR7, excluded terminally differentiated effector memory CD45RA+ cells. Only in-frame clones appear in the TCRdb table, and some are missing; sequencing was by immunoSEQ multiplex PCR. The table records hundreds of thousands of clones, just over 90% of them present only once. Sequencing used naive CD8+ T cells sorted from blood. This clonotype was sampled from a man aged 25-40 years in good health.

CDR3 DNA: TGCGCCAGCAGTGGTCTAGTGAGTGAGCAGTTCTTC. Translation gives CASSGLVSEQFF. The J gene is TRBJ2-1, the V gene TRBV10-2; D is unclear. The germline gives CDR1 WSHSY, CDR2 SAAADI. V lost 4 bases, J lost 9 bases, and 10 bases lay in between. The CDR3 length is 12 residues.